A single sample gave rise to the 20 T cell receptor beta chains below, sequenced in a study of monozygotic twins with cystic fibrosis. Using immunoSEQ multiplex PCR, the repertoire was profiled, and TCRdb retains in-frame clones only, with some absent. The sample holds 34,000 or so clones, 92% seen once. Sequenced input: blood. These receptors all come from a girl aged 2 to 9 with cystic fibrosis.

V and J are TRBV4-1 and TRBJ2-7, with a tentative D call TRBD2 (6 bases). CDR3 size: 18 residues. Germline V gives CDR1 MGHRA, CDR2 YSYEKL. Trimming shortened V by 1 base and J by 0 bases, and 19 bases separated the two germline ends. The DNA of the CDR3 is TGCGCCAGCAGCCAAGGCAAATCGGAGGGGTCTTACTCCTACGAGCAGTACTTC. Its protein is CASSQGKSEGSYSYEQYF.

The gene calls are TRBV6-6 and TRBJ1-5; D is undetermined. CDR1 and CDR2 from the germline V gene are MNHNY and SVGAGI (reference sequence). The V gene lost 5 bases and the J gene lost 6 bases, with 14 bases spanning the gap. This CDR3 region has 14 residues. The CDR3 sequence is CASSIGKGIQPQHF. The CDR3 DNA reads TGTGCCAGCAGTATCGGGAAAGGGATTCAGCCCCAGCATTTT.

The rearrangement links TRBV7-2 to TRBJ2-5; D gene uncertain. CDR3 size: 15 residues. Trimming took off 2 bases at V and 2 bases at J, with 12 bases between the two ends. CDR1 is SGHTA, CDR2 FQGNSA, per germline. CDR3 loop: CASSLSGGPQETQYF. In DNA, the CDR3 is TGTGCCAGCAGCTTATCGGGCGGACCACAAGAGACCCAGTACTTC.

The CDR3 DNA is TGCGCCAGCAGCTTGATTACAGGGATAGACACTGAAGCTTTCTTT. Its protein is CASSLITGIDTEAFF. The chain couples TRBV5-1 to TRBJ1-1; D is possibly TRBD1 (6 bases). CDR1 and CDR2 (germline): SGHRS, YFSETQ. There are 15 residues in the CDR3. V was trimmed by 1 base and J by 3 bases, leaving 13 bases between them.

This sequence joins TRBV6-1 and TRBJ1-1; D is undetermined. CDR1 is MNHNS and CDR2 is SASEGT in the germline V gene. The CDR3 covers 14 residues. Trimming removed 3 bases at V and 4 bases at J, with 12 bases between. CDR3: CASSETVVGTEAFF. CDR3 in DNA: TGTGCCAGCAGTGAGACGGTTGTGGGCACTGAAGCTTTCTTT.

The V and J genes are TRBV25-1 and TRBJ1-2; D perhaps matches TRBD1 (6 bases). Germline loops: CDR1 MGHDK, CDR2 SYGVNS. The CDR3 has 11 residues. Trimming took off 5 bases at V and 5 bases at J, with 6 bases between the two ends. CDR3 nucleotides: TGTGCCAGCAGTAGGGGGTATGGCTACACCTTC. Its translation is CASSRGYGYTF.

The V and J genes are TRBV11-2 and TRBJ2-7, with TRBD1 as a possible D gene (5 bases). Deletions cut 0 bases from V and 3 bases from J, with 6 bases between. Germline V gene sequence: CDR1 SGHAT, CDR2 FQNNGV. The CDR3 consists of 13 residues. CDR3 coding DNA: TGTGCCAGCAGCTTAGACAGGGACTACGAGCAGTACTTC. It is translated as CASSLDRDYEQYF.

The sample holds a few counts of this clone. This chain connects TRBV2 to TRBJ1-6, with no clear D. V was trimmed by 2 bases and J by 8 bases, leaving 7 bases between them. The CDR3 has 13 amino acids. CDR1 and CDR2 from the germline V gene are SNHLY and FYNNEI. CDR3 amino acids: CASSEPGDSPLHF. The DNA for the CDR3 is TGTGCCAGCAGTGAACCAGGTGATTCACCCCTCCACTTT. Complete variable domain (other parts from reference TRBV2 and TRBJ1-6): EPEVTQTPSHQVTQMGQEVILRCVPISNHLYFYWYRQILGQKVEFLVSFYNNEISEKSEIFDDQFSVERPDGSNFTLKIRSTKLEDSAMYFCASSEPGDSPLHFGNGTRLTVT.

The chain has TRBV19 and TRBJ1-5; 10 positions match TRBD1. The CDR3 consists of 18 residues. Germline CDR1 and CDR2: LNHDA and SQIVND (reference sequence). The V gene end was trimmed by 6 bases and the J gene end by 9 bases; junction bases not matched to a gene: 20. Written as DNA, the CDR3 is TGTGCCAGTAGACTCTGGGGACAGGGGATCGCGGGGGTTCGGCCCCAGCATTTT. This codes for CASRLWGQGIAGVRPQHF.

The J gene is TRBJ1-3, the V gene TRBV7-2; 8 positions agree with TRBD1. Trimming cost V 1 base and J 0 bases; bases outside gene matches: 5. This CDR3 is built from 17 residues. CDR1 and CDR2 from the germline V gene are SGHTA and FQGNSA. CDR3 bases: TGTGCCAGCAGCTTAGGGGCAGGGGGCGCCTCTGGAAACACCATATATTTT. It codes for CASSLGAGGASGNTIYF.

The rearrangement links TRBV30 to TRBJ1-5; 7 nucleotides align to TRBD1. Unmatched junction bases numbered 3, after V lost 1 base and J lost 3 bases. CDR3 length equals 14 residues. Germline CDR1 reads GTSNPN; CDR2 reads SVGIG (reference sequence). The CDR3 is CAWSDGQDNQPQHF. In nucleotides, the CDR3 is TGTGCCTGGAGTGATGGACAGGACAATCAGCCCCAGCATTTT.

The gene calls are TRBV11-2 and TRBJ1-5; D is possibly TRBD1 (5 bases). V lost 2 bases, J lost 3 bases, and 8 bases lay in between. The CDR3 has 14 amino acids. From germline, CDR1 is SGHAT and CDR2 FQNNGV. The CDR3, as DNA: TGTGCCAGCAGCTTAAGCAGGGCCAATCAGCCCCAGCATTTT. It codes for CASSLSRANQPQHF.

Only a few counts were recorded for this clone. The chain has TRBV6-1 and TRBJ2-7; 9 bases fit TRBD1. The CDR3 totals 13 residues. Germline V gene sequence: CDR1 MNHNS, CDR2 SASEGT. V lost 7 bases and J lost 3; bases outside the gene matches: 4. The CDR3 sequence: CASTPGQGYEQYF. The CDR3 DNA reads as TGTGCCAGCACCCCGGGACAGGGCTACGAGCAGTACTTC.

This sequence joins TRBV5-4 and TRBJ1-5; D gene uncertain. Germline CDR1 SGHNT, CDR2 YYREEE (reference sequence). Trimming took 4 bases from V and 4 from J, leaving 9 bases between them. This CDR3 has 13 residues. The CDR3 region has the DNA TGTGCCAGCAGCGAAGGGCCAAATCAGCCCCAGCATTTT. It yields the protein CASSEGPNQPQHF.

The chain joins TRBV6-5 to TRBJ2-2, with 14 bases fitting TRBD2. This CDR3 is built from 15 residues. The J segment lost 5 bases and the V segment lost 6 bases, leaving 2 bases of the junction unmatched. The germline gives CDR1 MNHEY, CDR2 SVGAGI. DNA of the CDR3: TGTGCCAGCAGGCGACTAGCGGGGGGGACCGGGGAGCTGTTTTTT. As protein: CASRRLAGGTGELFF.

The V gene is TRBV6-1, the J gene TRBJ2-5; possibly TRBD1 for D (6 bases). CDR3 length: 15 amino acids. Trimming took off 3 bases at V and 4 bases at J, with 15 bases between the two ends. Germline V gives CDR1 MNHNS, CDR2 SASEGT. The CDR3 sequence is CASSDLTGIPETQYF. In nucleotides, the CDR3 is TGTGCCAGCAGTGACCTTACAGGGATCCCAGAGACCCAGTACTTC.

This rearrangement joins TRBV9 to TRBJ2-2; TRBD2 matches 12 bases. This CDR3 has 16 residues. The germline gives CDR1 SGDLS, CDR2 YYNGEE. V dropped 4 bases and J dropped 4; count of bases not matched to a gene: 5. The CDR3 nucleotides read TGTGCCAGCAGCCTGACTAGCGGGAGTGCCACCGGGGAGCTGTTTTTT. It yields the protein CASSLTSGSATGELFF.

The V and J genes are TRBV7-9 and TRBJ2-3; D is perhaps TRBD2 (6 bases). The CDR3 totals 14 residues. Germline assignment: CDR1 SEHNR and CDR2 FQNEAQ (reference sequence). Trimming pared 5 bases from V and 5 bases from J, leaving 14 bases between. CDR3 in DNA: TGTGCCAGCAGCCTAAGACTAGATAGAGATACGCAGTATTTT. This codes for CASSLRLDRDTQYF.

The CDR3 DNA reads as TGTGCCAGCAGTGCAGGGGGCTATGGCTACACCTTC. Translated: CASSAGGYGYTF. J is TRBJ1-2 and V is TRBV27; 7 nucleotides line up with TRBD1. The germline V gene encodes CDR1 MNHEY and CDR2 SMNVEV (reference sequence). This CDR3 contains 12 residues. Trimming took 5 bases from V and 4 from J; bases not matched to a gene: 1.

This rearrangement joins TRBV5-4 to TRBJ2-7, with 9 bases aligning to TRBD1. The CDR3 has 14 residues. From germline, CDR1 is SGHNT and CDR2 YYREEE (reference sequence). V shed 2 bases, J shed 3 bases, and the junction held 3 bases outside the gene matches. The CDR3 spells CASSFRDRVYEQYF. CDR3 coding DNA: TGTGCCAGCAGCTTCCGGGACAGGGTCTACGAGCAGTACTTC.